This TCR beta chain stems from a study of response to subunit inactivated influenza vaccine. Findings of the study overall: A suggestion made by the authors is that each seasonal influenza vaccination recruits few new T cells.

Germline assignment: CDR1 SGHAT and CDR2 FQNNGV. This CDR3 contains 17 residues. Germline trimming cut 2 bases from V and 4 bases from J; bases unmatched to any gene: 5. A word on this clonotype: Antigen: not known.

MiXCR was run by TCRdb on the RT-PCR reads, yielding one entry per CDR3 protein. This table holds some 600,000 distinct CDR3 sequences, around 13% found once. The chain recombines TRBV11-2 with TRBJ2-2; 12 bases match TRBD2. The sample consisted of PBMCs from blood, taken around 14 days before vaccination. The sequence was collected from a man aged 45-65 years who received an inactivated influenza vaccine. In DNA form, the CDR3 reads TGTGCCAGCAGCTTAAACCTAGCGGGGGGGGTCACCGGGGAGCTGTTTTTT. Translated: CASSLNLAGGVTGELFF.